These T cell receptor beta chains were read from a single sample in a study of cytomegalovirus exposure and HLA in healthy donors. The protocol was immunoSEQ multiplex PCR, while the TCRdb copy is restricted to in-frame clones and leaves out a portion. The table has about 120,000 clones, around four fifths seen once. Sequencing was performed on PBMCs. The source is a man aged 60 to 75 in good health and CMV-seropositive. Each CDR3 is given with its conserved first and last residue. The order of the fields is D gene, V gene, J gene, CDR3 DNA, CDR3 protein. A D gene is named only where the DNA matches it firmly.

>.|TRBV2|TRBJ1-2
TGTGCCAGCAGTTCATTACAGGGATCCTATGGCTACACCTTC
CASSSLQGSYGYTF
>.|TRBV30|TRBJ1-4
TGTGCCTGGAGTTCCCCCCTCCACGGCGGAAAACTGTTTTTT
CAWSSPLHGGKLFF
>TRBD1|TRBV28|TRBJ2-4
TGTGCCAGCAGTTTATGGGGGACAGGGCGGGGAAACATTCAGTACTTC
CASSLWGTGRGNIQYF
>TRBD1|TRBV5-1|TRBJ2-7
TGCGCCAGCAGCTCCACACCTGGGACAGGAGACTACGAGCAGTACTTC
CASSSTPGTGDYEQYF
>.|TRBV4-1|TRBJ1-3
TGCGCCAGCAGCCAGGAATGGACTACGGGAAACACCATATATTTT
CASSQEWTTGNTIYF
>.|TRBV10-2|TRBJ2-7
TGCGCCAGCACCCCGGGATCCCCCTACGAGCAGTACTTC
CASTPGSPYEQYF
>.|TRBV30|TRBJ2-1
TGTGCCTGGAGCTCTAGGGGGAGCACCTACAATGAGCAGTTCTTC
CAWSSRGSTYNEQFF
>TRBD1|TRBV6-7|TRBJ2-7
TGTGCCAGCAGAACCGGGACAGTTCCTTCCTACGAGCAGTACTTC
CASRTGTVPSYEQYF
>.|TRBV11-2|TRBJ1-5
TGTGCCAGCAGCCAAGAGTCCGCGTATAGCAATCAGCCCCAGCATTTT
CASSQESAYSNQPQHF
>TRBD1|TRBV29-1|TRBJ2-7
TGCAGCGTCTCCGGGACAGGAAAGGACTACGAGCAGTACTTC
CSVSGTGKDYEQYF
>TRBD2|TRBV7-9|TRBJ2-2
TGTGCCAGCAGCCCCCGACAGCGGGGGAACACCGGGGAGCTGTTTTTT
CASSPRQRGNTGELFF
>TRBD1|TRBV2|TRBJ1-2
TGTGCCAGCAGCCTCAGGGACAGGGCCGTCTATGGCTACACCTTC
CASSLRDRAVYGYTF
>.|TRBV11-2|TRBJ1-1
TGTGCCAGCAGCTTAAGAGAGCACACTGAAGCTTTCTTT
CASSLREHTEAFF